What follows are 29 T cell receptor beta chains derived from one specimen sequenced in a study of T cells in Graves' hyperthyroidism and ophthalmopathy. Amplification of TCR beta CDR3 regions was performed using RNA transcripts as template. Carried out on the TCR CDR3, a first-round RT-PCR used the HTBI primer set. TCRdb recomputed calls from the multiplex PCR reads with MiXCR, one row per CDR3 protein. The sample yields over 700,000 distinct CDR3 sequences, 38% seen once. Sequencing was carried out using blood. Receptors originate from a man aged 18 to 35 with Graves' hyperthyroidism.

At least ten counts were recorded for this clonotype. This chain joins TRBV20-1 and TRBJ1-1; TRBD1 might be the D (5 bases). V gave up 5 bases and J gave up 5 bases, with 12 bases separating them. CDR3 size: 12 residues. Germline assignment: CDR1 DFQATT and CDR2 SNEGSKA (reference sequence). The CDR3 is CSAPGQGTEAFF. The CDR3 nucleotides read TGCAGTGCTCCAGGTCAGGGTACTGAAGCTTTCTTT.

The genes are TRBV29-1 and TRBJ1-3; possibly TRBD1 for D (6 bases). Trimming took 5 bases from V and 4 from J, leaving 9 bases between them. Germline V lookup: CDR1 SQVTM, CDR2 ANQGSEA. The CDR3 runs to 12 residues. Here the CDR3 reads CSVSGTGNTIYF. The CDR3 DNA is TGCAGCGTTTCCGGGACAGGAAACACCATATATTTT. The whole variable domain, filled in from reference TRBV29-1 and TRBJ1-3, reads SAVISQKPSRDICQRGTSLTIQCQVDSQVTMMFWYRQQPGQSLTLIATANQGSEATYESGFVIDKFPISRPNLTFSTLTVSNMSPEDSSIYLCSVSGTGNTIYFGEGSWLTVV.

As concerns this clonotype: The junction differs from germline at one of its ends, possibly a read error. The chain has TRBV5-1 and TRBJ1-6, with 7 bases identical to TRBD1. The CDR3 length is 16 residues. Germline loops: CDR1 SGHRS, CDR2 YFSETQ. CDR3 in DNA: TGTGCCAGCAGCCAAGCCGACAGGGTGGATAATTCACCCCTCCACTTT. Its protein product is CASSQADRVDNSPLHF.

This clonotype was detected many times. The chain has TRBV20-1 and TRBJ2-7, with no clear D. Trimming cost V 5 bases and J 9 bases, with 20 bases left between them. This CDR3 has 13 residues. Germline-derived CDR1 and CDR2 are DFQATT and SNEGSKA (reference sequence). As DNA, the CDR3 is TGCAGTGCTTCTGAGTGGACCGGCACGACGCAGTACTTC. This translates into CSASEWTGTTQYF.

Concerning this clonotype: With a much larger clone just one base away, this may be a read error. The chain combines TRBV9 with TRBJ2-5; perhaps D is TRBD1 or TRBD2 (6 bases each). There are 14 residues in the CDR3. Germline values: CDR1 SGDLS, CDR2 YYNGEE. The germline V and J ends were trimmed by 3 bases and 3 bases, with 12 bases remaining between them. Written as DNA, the CDR3 is TGTGCCAGCAGCGCCCACGGGGGCGAAGAGACCCAGTACTTC. Its protein product is CASSAHGGEETQYF.

This clonotype was picked up many times. V gene TRBV7-9 combines with J gene TRBJ1-1; 8 positions agree with TRBD1. CDR1 SEHNR and CDR2 FQNEAQ come from the germline V gene (reference sequence). With V trimmed by 7 bases and J by 2 bases, 6 bases remained unmatched. This CDR3 has 14 residues. The CDR3 DNA reads as TGTGCCAGCAACCCGGGACAGGCTAACACTGAAGCTTTCTTT. Translation gives CASNPGQANTEAFF.

This clonotype was detected a few times. J is TRBJ2-2 and V is TRBV19; 7 positions match TRBD1. The germline gives CDR1 LNHDA, CDR2 SQIVND (reference sequence). Germline trimming cut 5 bases from V and 1 base from J; bases unmatched to any gene: 10. CDR3 length: 17 amino acids. CDR3 sequence: CASSPHERTGNTGELFF. The CDR3 bases are TGTGCCAGTAGTCCTCACGAAAGGACAGGGAACACCGGGGAGCTGTTTTTT.

This chain's CDR3 is CASSLYGARGYTF. CDR3 nucleotides: TGTGCCAGCAGCTTGTACGGGGCGCGGGGCTACACCTTC. V is TRBV5-6 and J is TRBJ1-2, with D tentatively TRBD1 (5 bases). Deletions cut 1 base from V and 8 bases from J, with 12 bases between. The CDR3 sequence is 13 residues long. Germline V CDR1 and CDR2: SGHDT, YYEEEE.

The V and J genes are TRBV12-3 or TRBV12-4 and TRBJ1-3; D unclear. The CDR3 covers 16 residues. The germline V and J ends were trimmed by 4 bases and 1 base, with 14 bases remaining between them. CDR3 amino acids: CASSSMGLSSGNTIYF. As DNA, the CDR3 is TGTGCCAGCAGTTCCATGGGCCTTTCGTCTGGAAACACCATATATTTT.

CDR3 region: CAITRPTNEKLFF. CDR3 DNA: TGTGCCATAACCCGACCCACTAATGAAAAACTGTTTTTT. The chain combines TRBV2 with TRBJ1-4; D call uncertain. Trimming pared 10 bases from V and 2 bases from J, leaving 11 bases between. Germline V gene sequence: CDR1 SNHLY, CDR2 FYNNEI. The CDR3 length is 13 residues.

The chain is built from TRBV9 and TRBJ2-7; D is possibly TRBD1 or TRBD2 (5 bases each). The CDR3 extends over 13 amino acids. V was shortened by 3 bases and J by 10 bases, with 17 bases between the two germline ends. The germline V gene encodes CDR1 SGDLS and CDR2 YYNGEE. This CDR3 reads CASSGDGADRQYF. The CDR3 DNA follows: TGTGCCAGCAGCGGGGACGGTGCGGACCGACAGTACTTC. The whole variable domain, remainder taken from reference TRBV9 and TRBJ2-7, is DSGVTQTPKHLITATGQRVTLRCSPRSGDLSVYWYQQSLDQGLQFLIQYYNGEERAKGNILERFSAQQFPDLHSELNLSSLELGDSALYFCASSGDGADRQYFGPGTRLTVT.

This clonotype was seen a handful of times. The rearrangement links TRBV5-1 to TRBJ1-1; D is ambiguous. The V end lost 2 bases, the J end lost 1 base, and 15 bases lay between the germline ends. There are 16 residues in the CDR3. Germline lookup yields CDR1 SGHRS and CDR2 YFSETQ. CDR3 nucleotide sequence: TGCGCCAGCAGCTTTGGACCGCCCCGAGAGAACACTGAAGCTTTCTTT. It is translated as CASSFGPPRENTEAFF.

The chain has TRBV7-8 and TRBJ2-7; TRBD2 matches 13 bases. This CDR3 is 16 amino acids long. The junction had 6 bases not matched to a gene; V was cut back by 1 base and J by 6 bases. CDR1 is SGHVS, CDR2 FQNEAQ, per germline. Written as DNA, the CDR3 is TGTGCCAGCAGCTTAGATGGGACTAGCGGGGTGTTCGAGCAGTACTTC. Translation gives CASSLDGTSGVFEQYF.

The rearrangement links TRBV2 to TRBJ2-7; D is possibly TRBD2 (5 bases). Trimming pared 6 bases from V and 4 bases from J, leaving 16 bases between. Germline CDR1 SNHLY, CDR2 FYNNEI. CDR3 length: 14 residues. CDR3 nucleotides: TGTGCCAGCAGGCAACTAGGACTCAGTTACGAGCAGTACTTC. This encodes CASRQLGLSYEQYF. The variable domain in full, completed from reference TRBV2 and TRBJ2-7, reads EPEVTQTPSHQVTQMGQEVILRCVPISNHLYFYWYRQILGQKVEFLVSFYNNEISEKSEIFDDQFSVERPDGSNFTLKIRSTKLEDSAMYFCASRQLGLSYEQYFGPGTRLTVT.

This clonotype has only a few counts. A much bigger clone sits one base away, suggesting this may be a read error. J is TRBJ1-5 and V is TRBV5-6; D possibly corresponds to TRBD1 (6 bases). CDR1 is SGHDT and CDR2 is YYEEEE in the germline V gene. Trimming left V 5 bases short and J 1 base short, with 10 bases between. This CDR3 is 14 amino acids long. In DNA form, the CDR3 reads TGTGCCAGCAGACCAGGGGCCAGCAATCAGCCCCAGCATTTT. Residues: CASRPGASNQPQHF.

The chain joins TRBV10-3 to TRBJ2-7, with TRBD2 matching 12 bases. The CDR3 covers 18 residues. Germline V gives CDR1 ENHRY, CDR2 SYGVKD. V lost 5 bases and J lost 0; bases outside the gene matches: 11. CDR3 sequence reads: CAISTGLAGLESSYEQYF. The CDR3 coding sequence is TGTGCCATCAGTACAGGACTAGCGGGACTAGAGAGCTCCTACGAGCAGTACTTC.

The V call is TRBV7-8, the J call TRBJ2-2; TRBD2 matches at 9 bases. V trimming: 5 bases; J trimming: 7 bases; junction bases outside the gene matches: 14. Germline V gene data show CDR1 as SGHVS and CDR2 as FQNEAQ. This CDR3 is 17 amino acids long. CDR3 residues: CASSPLSGSPVDGELFF. The CDR3 DNA follows: TGTGCCAGCAGCCCCCTTAGCGGGAGTCCGGTAGACGGGGAGCTGTTTTTT.

In this sample, this clonotype turned up a few times. This chain uses TRBV4-3 with TRBJ2-5; D not resolved. This CDR3 region has 15 residues. V lost 0 bases, J lost 1 base, and 9 bases lay in between. Germline CDR1 reads LGHNA; CDR2 reads YSLEER. The CDR3 region has the DNA TGCGCCAGCAGCCAAGAGGGTGGGTTCCAAGAGACCCAGTACTTC. It encodes CASSQEGGFQETQYF.

V is TRBV13 and J is TRBJ2-7; D possibly corresponds to TRBD2 (5 bases). Germline V lookup: CDR1 PRHDT, CDR2 FYEKMQ (reference sequence). Deletions cut 2 bases from V and 0 bases from J, with 11 bases between. The CDR3 totals 15 residues. The CDR3 nucleotides are TGTGCCAGCAGCTTAAGTAACGGGGACTCCTACGAGCAGTACTTC. Its translation is CASSLSNGDSYEQYF.

This clonotype was recorded a few times. The CDR3 sequence is CASRLGQQETQYF. The CDR3 DNA reads TGCGCCAGCAGACTGGGACAGCAAGAGACCCAGTACTTC. The chain uses TRBV5-1 and TRBJ2-5; 7 bases are a match to TRBD1. This CDR3 comprises 13 residues. Losses at the gene ends were 5 bases for V and 2 bases for J; bases not matched to a gene: 3. Germline V gives CDR1 SGHRS, CDR2 YFSETQ.

The chain recombines TRBV6-5 with TRBJ1-1; TRBD1 might be the D (6 bases). The CDR3 is 11 residues long. Germline V gives CDR1 MNHEY, CDR2 SVGAGI. V was shortened by 8 bases and J by 6 bases, with 10 bases between the two germline ends. In DNA, the CDR3 is TGTGCCAGCGTTGGGGGCGCTGAAGCTTTCTTT. Protein sequence: CASVGGAEAFF.

V and J are TRBV9 and TRBJ2-5; the match to TRBD2 covers 12 bases. TRBJ2-4 explains the end of the DNA better; the J call may be wrong. The CDR3 spans 14 residues. CDR1 and CDR2 from the germline V gene are SGDLS and YYNGEE. The CDR3 spells CASGLAGSKNIQYF. As DNA, the CDR3 is TGTGCCAGCGGACTAGCGGGGTCCAAAAACATTCAGTACTTC.

This clonotype was seen at least ten times. This chain uses TRBV29-1 with TRBJ2-5; 8 bases match TRBD1. The germline V gene encodes CDR1 SQVTM and CDR2 ANQGSEA. The CDR3 has 12 residues. V trimming: 7 bases; J trimming: 4 bases; junction bases outside the gene matches: 5. CDR3 protein: CSAIDRGETQYF. CDR3 DNA sequence: TGCAGCGCAATTGACAGGGGAGAGACCCAGTACTTC.

This clonotype occurred many times. The chain has TRBV10-3 and TRBJ2-7, with 9 bases that match TRBD2. The germline gives CDR1 ENHRY, CDR2 SYGVKD. Trimming at V came to 2 bases and at J to 6 bases, leaving 11 bases not matched to a gene. This CDR3 is built from 16 residues. This chain's CDR3 is CAISEGLAGPEGEQYF. CDR3 DNA: TGTGCCATCAGTGAGGGGCTAGCGGGGCCCGAAGGCGAGCAGTACTTC.

The chain links TRBV19 to TRBJ2-5, with D perhaps matching TRBD2 (6 bases). The CDR3 sequence is 15 residues long. From germline, CDR1 is LNHDA and CDR2 SQIVND (reference sequence). V was clipped by 2 bases and J by 5 bases, with 15 bases between them. CDR3 bases: TGTGCCAGTAGTATAAGTAGCGGACGGTTTGAGACCCAGTACTTC. It codes for CASSISSGRFETQYF. Variable domain in full (rest from reference TRBV19 and TRBJ2-5): DGGITQSPKYLFRKEGQNVTLSCEQNLNHDAMYWYRQDPGQGLRLIYYSQIVNDFQKGDIAEGYSVSREKKESFPLTVTSAQKNPTAFYLCASSISSGRFETQYFGPGTRLLVL.

This clonotype was counted many times. Written as DNA, the CDR3 is TGCAGCGTTCAGGGCACCGGGACCGACAACTATGGCTACACCTTC. This gives the protein CSVQGTGTDNYGYTF. The chain employs TRBV29-1 and TRBJ1-2; D perhaps matches TRBD1 (5 bases). Trimming removed 5 bases from V and 2 bases from J, with 18 bases in between. Germline CDR1 reads SQVTM; CDR2 reads ANQGSEA. This CDR3 comprises 15 residues.

The chain has TRBV6-5 and TRBJ2-5; the D gene could be TRBD1 or TRBD2 (5 bases each). This CDR3 is 14 amino acids long. Germline V gives CDR1 MNHEY, CDR2 SVGAGI. V dropped 6 bases and J dropped 1 base, with 12 bases sitting between them. The CDR3 reads CASSPWDGQETQYF. The CDR3 DNA reads TGTGCCAGCAGCCCATGGGACGGCCAAGAGACCCAGTACTTC.

In its sample, this clonotype was seen many times. This chain uses TRBV10-3 with TRBJ2-7; D perhaps matches TRBD1 (6 bases). Germline V gene data show CDR1 as ENHRY and CDR2 as SYGVKD. Trimming pared 10 bases from V and 0 bases from J, leaving 19 bases between. The CDR3 length is 15 residues. CDR3: CATSHRDTSSYEQYF. DNA for the CDR3: TGTGCCACCTCTCATCGGGACACGAGCTCCTACGAGCAGTACTTC.

The chain is built from TRBV12-3 or TRBV12-4 and TRBJ2-2; no clear D gene. V gave up 6 bases and J gave up 6 bases, with 11 bases separating them. The CDR3 extends over 13 amino acids. For the CDR3, the DNA is TGTGCCAGCAGCACACCCGGGCCCGGGGAGCTGTTTTTT. This gives the protein CASSTPGPGELFF.